The rows below give T cell receptor beta chains drawn from one sample of a study of blood T cell repertoires in COVID-19. Clones were read by immunoSEQ multiplex PCR, and TCRdb kept only the in-frame ones, dropping some. The top ten clones hold approximately 0.99% of a sample with under 200,000 clones, about 88% of them seen once. Sequencing was done on a sample of peripheral blood. The receptors come from a man aged 35 to 55 with acute or convalescent COVID-19. Both conserved end residues are part of each CDR3. Each record gives: D gene, V gene, J gene, CDR3 protein, CDR3 DNA. A D gene is named only where the DNA matches it firmly.

d_call: .
v_call: TRBV6-6
j_call: TRBJ1-1
cdr3_aa: CASSFTGGTREAFF
cdr3_nt: TGTGCCAGCAGCTTCACTGGAGGGACCCGAGAAGCTTTCTTT

d_call: TRBD2
v_call: TRBV11-2
j_call: TRBJ2-7
cdr3_aa: CASSESGGPSYEQYF
cdr3_nt: TGTGCCAGCAGCGAGAGCGGGGGGCCTTCTTACGAGCAGTACTTC

d_call: TRBD1
v_call: TRBV18
j_call: TRBJ1-6
cdr3_aa: CASSPGQYNSPLHF
cdr3_nt: TGTGCCAGCTCGCCGGGACAGTATAATTCACCCCTCCACTTT

d_call: .
v_call: TRBV6-4
j_call: TRBJ1-6
cdr3_aa: CASSLNFQSNSPLHF
cdr3_nt: TGTGCCAGCAGTCTGAACTTCCAATCGAATTCACCCCTCCACTTT

d_call: .
v_call: TRBV3-1/TRBV3-2
j_call: TRBJ1-4
cdr3_aa: CASSQKTDNEKLFF
cdr3_nt: TGTGCCAGCAGCCAAAAGACAGACAATGAAAAACTGTTTTTT

d_call: TRBD1
v_call: TRBV13
j_call: TRBJ2-2
cdr3_aa: CASSLGTGATGELFF
cdr3_nt: TGTGCCAGCAGCTTAGGGACAGGGGCTACCGGGGAGCTGTTTTTT

d_call: .
v_call: TRBV6-5
j_call: TRBJ2-7
cdr3_aa: CASSYSRGSTYEQYF
cdr3_nt: TGTGCCAGCAGTTACTCAAGGGGTAGCACCTACGAGCAGTACTTC

d_call: .
v_call: TRBV9
j_call: TRBJ1-1
cdr3_aa: CASSVVSGGTEAFF
cdr3_nt: TGTGCCAGCAGCGTAGTTTCAGGAGGGACTGAAGCTTTCTTT

d_call: .
v_call: TRBV19
j_call: TRBJ1-5
cdr3_aa: CASSIDPREAGSSNQPQHF
cdr3_nt: TGTGCCAGTAGTATAGACCCCAGGGAGGCGGGGTCGAGCAATCAGCCCCAGCATTTT

d_call: TRBD1
v_call: TRBV4-1
j_call: TRBJ2-3
cdr3_aa: CASSLLLVSTGNTDTQYF
cdr3_nt: TGCGCCAGCAGCCTTTTATTAGTATCGACAGGGAATACAGATACGCAGTATTTT

d_call: TRBD1
v_call: TRBV3-1/TRBV3-2
j_call: TRBJ1-2
cdr3_aa: CASSLTGENGYTF
cdr3_nt: TGTGCCAGCAGCCTGACAGGGGAGAATGGCTACACCTTC

d_call: .
v_call: TRBV11-2
j_call: TRBJ2-3
cdr3_aa: CASSLGTGGTIGAQYF
cdr3_nt: TGTGCCAGCAGCCTCGGGACTGGGGGGACCATCGGTGCGCAGTATTTT

d_call: .
v_call: TRBV7-3
j_call: TRBJ2-1
cdr3_aa: CASSLEGIQTNEQFF
cdr3_nt: TGTGCCAGCAGCTTGGAGGGGATTCAGACCAATGAGCAGTTCTTC

d_call: .
v_call: TRBV6-1
j_call: TRBJ1-1
cdr3_aa: CATRLNTEAFF
cdr3_nt: TGTGCCACCCGGTTGAACACTGAAGCTTTCTTT

d_call: TRBD1
v_call: TRBV3-1/TRBV3-2
j_call: TRBJ2-1
cdr3_aa: CASSQSTGVNEQFF
cdr3_nt: TGTGCCAGCAGCCAATCAACAGGGGTCAATGAGCAGTTCTTC

d_call: .
v_call: TRBV28
j_call: TRBJ2-5
cdr3_aa: CASSFSRASQETQYF
cdr3_nt: TGTGCCAGCAGTTTTTCCAGGGCCTCCCAAGAGACCCAGTACTTC

d_call: .
v_call: TRBV19
j_call: TRBJ2-3
cdr3_aa: CASSPGLSDTQYF
cdr3_nt: TGTGCCAGTAGCCCGGGACTTTCAGATACGCAGTATTTT

d_call: TRBD1
v_call: TRBV27
j_call: TRBJ1-5
cdr3_aa: CASSRGQGISNQPQHF
cdr3_nt: TGTGCCAGCAGTCGCGGACAGGGTATTAGCAATCAGCCCCAGCATTTT

d_call: TRBD1
v_call: TRBV7-2
j_call: TRBJ2-7
cdr3_aa: CASSFTRTGSYEQYF
cdr3_nt: TGTGCCAGCAGCTTTACCCGGACAGGATCCTACGAGCAGTACTTC

d_call: .
v_call: TRBV2
j_call: TRBJ2-7
cdr3_aa: CASSVTYEQYF
cdr3_nt: TGTGCCAGCAGTGTGACTTACGAGCAGTACTTC

d_call: TRBD2
v_call: TRBV6-2/TRBV6-3
j_call: TRBJ2-3
cdr3_aa: CASSFQDGTRQYF
cdr3_nt: TGTGCCAGCAGTTTTCAAGACGGGACTAGGCAGTATTTT